Listed below are T cell receptor beta chains from one sample, sequenced in a study of cytomegalovirus exposure and HLA in healthy donors. Only in-frame clones appear in the TCRdb table, and some are missing; sequencing was by immunoSEQ multiplex PCR. The table includes approximately 160,000 clones, approximately 80% detected once. The sample consisted of PBMCs. These receptors all come from a woman aged 50 to 65 in good health and CMV-seropositive. The CDR3 runs from the conserved cysteine through the conserved F or W. A D gene is named only where the DNA matches it firmly. Expanded clones are given a class, and other clones once, few, many or no size at all.

>TRBJ2-7|TRBV5-8|-|-
CASSLGPDRGKNEQYF
TGTGCCAGCAGCTTAGGGCCGGACAGAGGGAAAAACGAGCAGTACTTC
>TRBJ1-1|TRBV5-5|-|-
CASSFLLNTEAFF
TGTGCCAGCAGCTTCCTACTGAACACTGAAGCTTTCTTT
>TRBJ1-2|TRBV6-1|-|-
CASSGGGNYGYTF
TGTGCCAGCAGCGGGGGGGGTAACTATGGCTACACCTTC
>TRBJ2-3|TRBV7-8|-|-
CASSPAAGRTDTQYF
TGTGCCAGCAGCCCCGCGGCAGGGCGCACAGATACGCAGTATTTT
>TRBJ2-7|TRBV6-1|-|TRBD1
CASSESQGVTYEQYF
TGTGCCAGCAGTGAAAGCCAGGGGGTGACCTACGAGCAGTACTTC
>TRBJ2-1|TRBV19|-|TRBD2
CASNHPPAVGGAGHEQFF
TGTGCCAGTAATCACCCTCCGGCGGTGGGGGGAGCGGGACATGAGCAGTTCTTC
>TRBJ2-1|TRBV9|-|-
CASSVAWSSSYNEQFF
TGTGCCAGCAGCGTAGCTTGGAGCAGCTCCTACAATGAGCAGTTCTTC
>TRBJ2-3|TRBV18|-|TRBD1
CASLEQGVADTQYF
TGTGCCAGCTTAGAACAGGGGGTCGCAGATACGCAGTATTTT
>TRBJ2-7|TRBV19|once|-
CASSIEHSYEQYF
TGTGCCAGTAGTATAGAACATTCCTACGAGCAGTACTTC
>TRBJ2-7|TRBV5-4|-|TRBD2
CASSPGGQISYEQYF
TGTGCCAGCAGCCCGGGGGGGCAGATATCCTACGAGCAGTACTTC
>TRBJ2-5|TRBV7-9|-|-
CASSLARGGVETQYF
TGTGCCAGCAGCTTAGCGCGCGGTGGAGTGGAGACCCAGTACTTC
>TRBJ2-7|TRBV28|-|TRBD2
CASSWGTSGTSYEQYF
TGTGCCAGCAGTTGGGGGACTAGCGGGACATCCTACGAGCAGTACTTC
>TRBJ2-7|TRBV15|-|-
CATSRDPSGGLEQYF
TGTGCCACCAGCAGAGACCCCTCAGGAGGGCTCGAGCAGTACTTC
>TRBJ1-1|TRBV6-1|-|-
CASSAGGYVPMNTEAFF
TGTGCCAGCAGTGCTGGGGGCTACGTACCGATGAACACTGAAGCTTTCTTT
>TRBJ1-2|TRBV4-2|-|TRBD1
CASSQGPRGTDYGYTF
TGTGCCAGCAGCCAAGGGCCCAGGGGGACAGATTATGGCTACACCTTC
>TRBJ1-5|TRBV28|-|-
CASMNDLDNQPQHF
TGTGCCAGCATGAACGACCTAGACAATCAGCCCCAGCATTTT
>TRBJ2-6|TRBV27|-|TRBD2
CASSPNVAGSGANGLTF
TGTGCCAGCAGTCCCAACGTAGCGGGCTCTGGGGCCAACGGCCTGACTTTC
>TRBJ2-5|TRBV29-1|-|TRBD2
CSGLAGGETQYF
TGCAGCGGGTTAGCGGGAGGAGAGACCCAGTACTTC
>TRBJ1-1|TRBV5-1|-|-
CASYADPGDTEAFF
TGCGCCAGCTACGCGGATCCAGGGGACACTGAAGCTTTCTTT
>TRBJ2-3|TRBV7-9|-|TRBD2
CASSLGRLAGVVDTQYF
TGTGCCAGCAGCTTAGGGCGACTAGCGGGAGTCGTAGATACGCAGTATTTT
>TRBJ1-5|TRBV25-1|-|TRBD1
CASSEGSGGGNQPQHF
TGTGCCAGCAGTGAAGGGTCAGGGGGCGGCAATCAGCCCCAGCATTTT
>TRBJ1-5|TRBV6-1|few|-
CASSENRISSNQPQHF
TGTGCCAGCAGTGAAAACAGGATCTCGAGCAATCAGCCCCAGCATTTT
>TRBJ1-5|TRBV19|-|TRBD1
CASRLDRVNQPQHF
TGTGCCAGTAGGTTGGACAGGGTCAATCAGCCCCAGCATTTT
>TRBJ2-7|TRBV5-1|-|-
CASSLGVGRRYEQYF
TGCGCCAGCAGCTTGGGGGTGGGCCGGAGGTACGAGCAGTACTTC
>TRBJ2-7|TRBV15|-|-
CATSRERTVPYEQYF
TGTGCCACCAGCAGAGAGCGGACAGTACCTTACGAGCAGTACTTC
>TRBJ2-5|TRBV2|-|-
CASSGTFGETQYF
TGTGCCAGCAGTGGGACATTTGGTGAGACCCAGTACTTC
>TRBJ2-7|TRBV11-3|-|-
CASSLEGGPSYEQYF
TGTGCCAGCAGCTTAGAGGGGGGGCCATCCTACGAGCAGTACTTC